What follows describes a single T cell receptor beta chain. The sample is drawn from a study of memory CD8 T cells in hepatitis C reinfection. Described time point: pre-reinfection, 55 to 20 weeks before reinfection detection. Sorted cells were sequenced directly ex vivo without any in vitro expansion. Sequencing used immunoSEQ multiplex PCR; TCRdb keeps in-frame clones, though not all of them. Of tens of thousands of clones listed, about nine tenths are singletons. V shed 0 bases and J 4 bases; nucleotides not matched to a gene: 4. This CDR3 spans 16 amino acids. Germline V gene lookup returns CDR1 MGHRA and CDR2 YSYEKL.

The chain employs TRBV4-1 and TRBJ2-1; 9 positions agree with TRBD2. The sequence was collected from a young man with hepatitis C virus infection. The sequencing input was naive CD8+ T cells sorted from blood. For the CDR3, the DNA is TGCGCCAGCAGCCAAGAATGGCTAGCGGGGTACAATGAGCAGTTCTTC. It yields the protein CASSQEWLAGYNEQFF.